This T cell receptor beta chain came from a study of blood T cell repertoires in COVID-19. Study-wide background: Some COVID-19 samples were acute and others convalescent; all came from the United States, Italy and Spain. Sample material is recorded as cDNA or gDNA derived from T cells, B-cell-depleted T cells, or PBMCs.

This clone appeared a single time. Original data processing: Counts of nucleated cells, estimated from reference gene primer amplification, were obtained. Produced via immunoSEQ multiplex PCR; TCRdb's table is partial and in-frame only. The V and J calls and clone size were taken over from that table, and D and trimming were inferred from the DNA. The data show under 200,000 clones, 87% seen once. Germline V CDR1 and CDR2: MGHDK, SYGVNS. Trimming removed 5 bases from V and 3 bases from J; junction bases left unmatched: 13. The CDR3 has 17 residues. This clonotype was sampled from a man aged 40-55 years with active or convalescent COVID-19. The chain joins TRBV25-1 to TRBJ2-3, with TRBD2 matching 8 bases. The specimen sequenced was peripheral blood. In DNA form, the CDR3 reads TGTGCCAGCAGTCCTACTTTAGCGGGGAGCGGGACAGATACGCAGTATTTT. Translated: CASSPTLAGSGTDTQYF. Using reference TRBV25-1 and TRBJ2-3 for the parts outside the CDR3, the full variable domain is EADIYQTPRYLVIGTGKKITLECSQTMGHDKMYWYQQDPGMELHLIHYSYGVNSTEKGDLSSESTVSRIRTEHFPLTLESARPSHTSQYLCASSPTLAGSGTDTQYFGPGTRLTVL.